This TCR beta chain was identified in a study of blood T cell repertoires in COVID-19. Study at large: Samples taken during acute and convalescent COVID-19 were collected in the United States, Italy and Spain.

Clones were sequenced by immunoSEQ multiplex PCR, and TCRdb holds only the in-frame ones, with some missing. The table records some 200,000 clones, roughly 85% of them present only once. The CDR3 is made up of 14 amino acids. Germline trimming cut 2 bases from V and 7 bases from J; bases unmatched to any gene: 5. CDR1 and CDR2 (germline): SEHNR, FQNEAQ (reference sequence). Source material: peripheral blood. This TCR was recovered from a woman in her 70s with COVID-19, enrolled during active disease. The chain employs TRBV7-9 and TRBJ1-2; 9 nucleotides match TRBD1. The CDR3 here is CASSLLQGAGGYTF. The CDR3 nucleotides are TGTGCCAGCAGCTTATTACAGGGGGCAGGTGGCTACACCTTC.